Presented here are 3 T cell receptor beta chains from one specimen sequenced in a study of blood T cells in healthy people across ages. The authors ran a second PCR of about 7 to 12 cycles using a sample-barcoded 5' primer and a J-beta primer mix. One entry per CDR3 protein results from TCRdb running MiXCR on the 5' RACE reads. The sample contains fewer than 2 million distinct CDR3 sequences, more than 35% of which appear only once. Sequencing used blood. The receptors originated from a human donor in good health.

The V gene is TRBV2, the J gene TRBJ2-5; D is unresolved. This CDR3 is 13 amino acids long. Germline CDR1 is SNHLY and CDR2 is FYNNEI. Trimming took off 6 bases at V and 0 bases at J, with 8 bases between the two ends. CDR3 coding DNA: TGTGCCAGCAGATGGCCAAACCAAGAGACCCAGTACTTC. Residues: CASRWPNQETQYF.

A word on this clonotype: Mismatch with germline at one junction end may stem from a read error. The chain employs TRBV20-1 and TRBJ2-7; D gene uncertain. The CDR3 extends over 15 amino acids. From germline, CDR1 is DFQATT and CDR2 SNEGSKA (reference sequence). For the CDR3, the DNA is TGCAGTGCTAGAGATCGGCAGGCGAGCTCCTACGGGCAGTACTTC. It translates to CSARDRQASSYGQYF.

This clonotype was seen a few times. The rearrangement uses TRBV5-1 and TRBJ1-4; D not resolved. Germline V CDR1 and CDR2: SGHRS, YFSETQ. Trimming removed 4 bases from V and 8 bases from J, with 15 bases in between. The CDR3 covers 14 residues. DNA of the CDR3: TGCGCCAGCAGCATCCAACGACCGGGCGAAAAACTGTTTTTT. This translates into CASSIQRPGEKLFF.